This note documents a single TCR beta chain sequence. The data were taken from a study of T cell changes during pregnancy in multiple sclerosis. The CDR3 sequence is 16 residues long. Generated by immunoSEQ multiplex PCR, the TCRdb table keeps only in-frame clones and is missing some. The table has some 60,000 clones, over 75% seen once. The rearrangement joins TRBV21-1 to TRBJ1-6; the DNA was not compared with TRBD1, the D call given in the table. TRBV21-1 is termed a pseudogene. Source: peripheral blood, taken in the first trimester of pregnancy. The sequence came from a female donor in good health, enrolled as a control in a pregnancy study. The CDR3 DNA reads TGTGCCAGCAACAAACCCCTAACAGAGAGATATTCACCCCTCCACTTT. Its protein is CASNKPLTERYSPLHF.